A selection of T cell receptor beta chains follows, all from one sample in a study of shared clonotypes between healthy human individuals. Clones were sequenced by immunoSEQ multiplex PCR, and TCRdb holds only the in-frame ones, with some missing. The sample shows about 680,000 clones, roughly 70% of them seen only once. What was sequenced was memory CD4+ T cells sorted from blood. The receptors come from a woman aged 30 to 39 in good health. CDR3s include the opening cysteine and the closing phenylalanine or tryptophan. A D gene is named only where the DNA matches it firmly. Size is stated for part of the rows, as once, few or many counts, or as a class when the clone is expanded.

d_gene	abundance	v_gene	j_gene	CDR3nt	CDR3aa
NA	NA	TRBV5-1	TRBJ1-2	TGCGCCAGCAGCTTACAGGCCGGACTTAGGGCGGGCTACACCTTC	CASSLQAGLRAGYTF
NA	few	TRBV6-6	TRBJ2-5	TGTGCCAGCAGTTACTCTTGGGGAGGTGGCCAAGAGACCCAGTACTTC	CASSYSWGGGQETQYF
NA	NA	TRBV11-2	TRBJ1-1	TGTGCCAGCAGCTTGGGTCAGATGAACACTGAAGCTTTCTTT	CASSLGQMNTEAFF
TRBD2	few	TRBV18	TRBJ2-7	TGTGCCAGCTCATCGACTAGCGGGTACGAGCAGTACTTC	CASSSTSGYEQYF
TRBD1	NA	TRBV5-1	TRBJ2-3	TGCGCCAGCACTCGGACAGGGGGCACAGATACGCAGTATTTT	CASTRTGGTDTQYF
NA	few	TRBV7-2	TRBJ1-2	TGTGCCAGCAGCTTAGGGGGACCAGGTGGCTACACCTTC	CASSLGGPGGYTF
NA	NA	TRBV5-1	TRBJ2-1	TGCGCCAGCAGGGTTGAGCGCGGATCCTACAATGAGCAGTTCTTC	CASRVERGSYNEQFF
TRBD1	NA	TRBV4-2	TRBJ1-1	TGTGCCAGCAGCCAAGAGGGGACAGGGGGCTTTGGTGAAGCTTTCTTT	CASSQEGTGGFGEAFF
NA	once	TRBV5-4	TRBJ2-1	TGTGCCAGCAGCTTGGGAGGTGGTAGCGCCTACAATGAGCAGTTCTTC	CASSLGGGSAYNEQFF
TRBD1	few	TRBV11-3	TRBJ2-3	TGTGCCAGCAGCTCACCGGGACAGGGGACGCAGTATTTT	CASSSPGQGTQYF
NA	few	TRBV11-2	TRBJ2-2	TGTGCCAGCAGCTCCCCCCGTGGAGTTCCCGGGGAGCTGTTTTTT	CASSSPRGVPGELFF
NA	NA	TRBV6-6	TRBJ2-2	TGTGCCAGCAGCAGAGGGACCTCAAACACCGGGGAGCTGTTTTTT	CASSRGTSNTGELFF
NA	few	TRBV27	TRBJ2-6	TGTGCCAGCAGTTTTTGGGGGCCTGGGGCCAACGTCCTGACTTTC	CASSFWGPGANVLTF
NA	once	TRBV27	TRBJ2-3	TGTGCCAGCAGAGAAGGTAGCACAGATACGCAGTATTTT	CASREGSTDTQYF
NA	NA	TRBV10-3	TRBJ1-1	TGTGCCACCAGAAGCCAGCCACATGTGGGAGAAGCTTTCTTT	CATRSQPHVGEAFF